This record concerns one T cell receptor beta chain sequence. The sample is drawn from a study of neurological immune-mediated disorders. TCRdb processed the 5' RACE reads anew with MiXCR; each CDR3 protein has one entry. The data show approximately 38,000 distinct CDR3 sequences, with approximately 7.2% seen just once and under 6.5% held by the top ten. The CDR3 contains 16 residues. After removal of 4 bases from V and 5 bases from J, the junction contained 6 bases not matched to a gene. This TCR derives from a middle-aged man in good health. Sequencing was carried out using CD4+ T cells from blood. The V call is TRBV12-3 or TRBV12-4, the J call TRBJ2-3; 13 nucleotides line up with TRBD2. Here the CDR3 DNA reads TGTGCCAGCAGTTCAACTAGCGGGAGGGCCGAAGATACGCAGTATTTT. Translation: CASSSTSGRAEDTQYF.